This T cell receptor (beta chain) was found in a study of regulatory T cells in long-lasting Graves disease. Investigators prepared the TCR beta libraries by applying iRepertoire HTBI primers and Arm-PCR of CDR3 regions. TCRdb processed the multiplex PCR reads anew with MiXCR; each CDR3 protein has one entry. The sample shows over 500,000 distinct CDR3 sequences, 16% of them seen only once. The sample's time point: newly diagnosed GD, antithyroid drugs for less than 3 months. From RNA extracted from PBMCs, the TCR library was made. CDR3 length: 15 residues. With 5 bases clipped from V and 5 bases from J, the junction kept 9 bases outside the gene matches. A word on this clonotype: This may be a read error, as it is one base from a much larger clone.

These data are also associated with another study on T cells in Graves' hyperthyroidism and ophthalmopathy.

The genes are TRBV12-3 or TRBV12-4 and TRBJ1-1; 9 bases agree with TRBD1. The sequence was obtained from a woman in her thirties with Graves disease. Sequences were derived from peripheral blood mononuclear cells (PBMCs), sampled at new diagnosis, from a patient treated with antithyroid drugs. In DNA form, the CDR3 reads TGTGCCAGCAGTCCCAACAGGGGGCGAGGGACTGAAGCTTTCTTT. It translates to CASSPNRGRGTEAFF.